This is a list of T cell receptor beta chains from one sample in a study of spatial heterogeneity in lung cancer. MiXCR, run by TCRdb on the 5' RACE reads, gives a single entry per CDR3 protein. Among some 80,000 distinct CDR3 sequences, 7.5% to 9.5% were seen once, and the ten largest hold about 7%. The source material was PBMCs, sampled at surgery. The receptors here all came from a male donor with early-stage non-small cell lung cancer. The CDR3 runs from the conserved cysteine through the conserved F or W. A D gene is named only where the DNA matches it firmly. For some rows the clone size is stated as once, few or many, or as a class when expanded; others skip it.

J | size | D | V | CDR3 | DNA
TRBJ2-2 | . | . | TRBV5-1 | CASSQNTGELFF | TGCGCCAGCAGCCAGAACACCGGGGAGCTGTTTTTT
TRBJ2-1 | many | TRBD2 | TRBV5-1 | CASSPGLAGGNEQFF | TGCGCCAGCAGCCCCGGACTAGCGGGAGGGAATGAGCAGTTCTTC
TRBJ2-1 | . | . | TRBV29-1 | CSVVKRANSYNEQFF | TGCAGCGTTGTGAAGCGGGCCAACTCCTACAATGAGCAGTTCTTC
TRBJ1-5 | many | . | TRBV20-1 | CSATVGSNQPQHF | TGCAGTGCTACGGTGGGTAGCAATCAGCCCCAGCATTTT
TRBJ2-1 | . | . | TRBV5-4 | CASSTEVAANEQFF | TGTGCCAGCAGCACCGAGGTGGCAGCCAATGAGCAGTTCTTC
TRBJ1-2 | . | . | TRBV12-3/TRBV12-4 | CASSLYGRKEGYTF | TGTGCCAGCAGTTTATACGGAAGGAAGGAGGGCTACACCTTC
TRBJ2-1 | many | . | TRBV5-1 | CASSLAGGLDEQFF | TGCGCCAGCAGCTTGGCCGGGGGTTTGGATGAGCAGTTCTTC
TRBJ1-2 | few | . | TRBV2 | CASKDDLTTNYGYTF | TGTGCCAGCAAGGACGACCTCACGACTAACTATGGCTACACCTTC
TRBJ2-1 | many | . | TRBV7-2 | CASSLGVISYNEQFF | TGTGCCAGCAGCTTAGGGGTGATCTCCTACAATGAGCAGTTCTTC
TRBJ2-7 | . | TRBD1 | TRBV9 | CASSDRGTGGSYEQYF | TGTGCCAGCAGCGATCGAGGGACAGGGGGGTCCTACGAGCAGTACTTC
TRBJ2-7 | few | . | TRBV6-6 | CASSRPGLGEQYF | TGTGCCAGCAGTCGACCGGGACTTGGAGAGCAGTACTTC
TRBJ2-1 | . | . | TRBV5-1 | CASSLADPFSSYNEQFF | TGCGCCAGCAGCTTGGCCGATCCTTTTAGCTCCTACAATGAGCAGTTCTTC
TRBJ2-5 | . | . | TRBV29-1 | CSASGGVGETQYF | TGCAGCGCCAGTGGGGGAGTTGGGGAGACCCAGTACTTC
TRBJ2-7 | many | . | TRBV2 | CASELGGFREQYF | TGTGCCAGCGAACTAGGGGGATTTAGAGAGCAGTACTTC
TRBJ2-7 | many | TRBD2 | TRBV4-2 | CASSQAGREGLYEQYF | TGTGCCAGCAGCCAGGCCGGGCGGGAGGGCCTCTACGAGCAGTACTTC
TRBJ2-3 | many | . | TRBV28 | CASSLPTGSTDTQYF | TGTGCCAGCAGCTTACCAACCGGGTCCACAGATACGCAGTATTTT
TRBJ2-7 | few | . | TRBV20-1 | CSARLPVTYEQYF | TGCAGTGCGCGACTCCCCGTGACTTACGAGCAGTACTTC
TRBJ2-6 | few | TRBD1 | TRBV7-2 | CASSLPRQGGPSGANVLTF | TGTGCCAGCAGCCTACCGCGACAGGGGGGTCCTTCTGGGGCCAACGTCCTGACTTTC
TRBJ1-5 | many | . | TRBV7-9 | CASSLAGAGDQPQHF | TGTGCCAGCAGCTTAGCGGGGGCCGGCGACCAGCCCCAGCATTTT
TRBJ2-1 | few | TRBD2 | TRBV5-1 | CASSLLASGRNEQFF | TGCGCCAGCAGCTTGTTGGCTAGCGGGAGGAATGAGCAGTTCTTC
TRBJ1-1 | many | TRBD1 | TRBV27 | CASSPTGTGGKNTEAFF | TGTGCCAGCAGTCCAACCGGGACAGGGGGTAAAAACACTGAAGCTTTCTTT
TRBJ2-7 | few | TRBD1 | TRBV19 | CASSATLGTASYEQYF | TGTGCCAGTAGTGCAACCCTCGGGACAGCTTCCTACGAGCAGTACTTC
TRBJ2-1 | . | TRBD2 | TRBV2 | CASSERPSGLASHEQFF | TGTGCCAGCAGTGAACGACCTTCGGGACTAGCATCACATGAGCAGTTCTTC
TRBJ2-7 | many | . | TRBV5-1 | CASSPLGVMGEQYF | TGCGCCAGCAGCCCATTGGGGGTGATGGGCGAGCAGTACTTC
TRBJ2-3 | many | . | TRBV10-3 | CAIRGQSSTDTQYF | TGTGCCATCAGGGGACAATCTAGCACAGATACGCAGTATTTT
TRBJ2-7 | few | TRBD2 | TRBV4-3 | CASSQDIWLAGLSYEQYF | TGCGCCAGCAGCCAAGACATTTGGCTAGCGGGACTCTCCTACGAGCAGTACTTC
TRBJ2-2 | . | . | TRBV18 | CASSPNEPGNTGELFF | TGTGCCAGCTCACCAAACGAGCCAGGGAACACCGGGGAGCTGTTTTTT
TRBJ1-5 | . | TRBD1 | TRBV27 | CASSPGTATRINQPQHF | TGTGCCAGCAGTCCTGGGACAGCTACTAGGATCAATCAGCCCCAGCATTTT
TRBJ2-3 | . | TRBD2 | TRBV10-2 | CASSERRETDTQYF | TGCGCCAGCAGTGAGCGGCGGGAGACAGATACGCAGTATTTT
TRBJ1-1 | . | . | TRBV6-5 | CASSYYWTANTEAFF | TGTGCCAGCAGTTACTACTGGACAGCTAACACTGAAGCTTTCTTT
TRBJ1-1 | . | TRBD1 | TRBV5-1 | CASSSGQGSEAFF | TGCGCCAGCAGCTCAGGACAGGGGTCGGAAGCTTTCTTT
TRBJ2-2 | few | . | TRBV7-9 | CASSLVRTGELFF | TGTGCCAGCAGCTTAGTCCGTACCGGGGAGCTGTTTTTT
TRBJ1-1 | few | . | TRBV29-1 | CSVYGNTEAFF | TGCAGCGTTTACGGGAACACTGAAGCTTTCTTT
TRBJ2-5 | . | . | TRBV19 | CASSIRAGLETQYF | TGTGCCAGTAGTATTCGGGCAGGGTTGGAGACCCAGTACTTC
TRBJ2-6 | many | . | TRBV7-2 | CASSLSHSGANVLTF | TGTGCCAGCAGCTTGAGTCACTCTGGGGCCAACGTCCTGACTTTC
TRBJ2-7 | . | TRBD1 | TRBV27 | CASSSTGGWEQYF | TGTGCCAGCAGTTCCACAGGGGGCTGGGAGCAGTACTTC
TRBJ1-4 | . | . | TRBV27 | CASSLRSRSTNEKLFF | TGTGCCAGCAGTTTAAGGTCCCGGTCAACTAATGAAAAACTGTTTTTT
TRBJ2-1 | . | TRBD1 | TRBV6-4 | CASSTGQGESNEQFF | TGTGCCAGCAGTACCGGACAGGGGGAAAGCAATGAGCAGTTCTTC